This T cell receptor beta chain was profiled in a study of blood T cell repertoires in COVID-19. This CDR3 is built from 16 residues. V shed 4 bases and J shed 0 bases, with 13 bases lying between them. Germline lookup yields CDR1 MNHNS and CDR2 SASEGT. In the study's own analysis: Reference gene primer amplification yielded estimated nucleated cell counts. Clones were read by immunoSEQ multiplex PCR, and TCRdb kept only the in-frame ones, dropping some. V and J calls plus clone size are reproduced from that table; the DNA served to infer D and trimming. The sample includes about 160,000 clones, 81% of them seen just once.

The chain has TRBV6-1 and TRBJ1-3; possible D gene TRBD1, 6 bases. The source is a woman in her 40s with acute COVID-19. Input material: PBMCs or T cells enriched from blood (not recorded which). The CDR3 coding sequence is TGTGCCAGCAGTGTAGAGAGAGGGGGCTCTGGAAACACCATATATTTT. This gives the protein CASSVERGGSGNTIYF.